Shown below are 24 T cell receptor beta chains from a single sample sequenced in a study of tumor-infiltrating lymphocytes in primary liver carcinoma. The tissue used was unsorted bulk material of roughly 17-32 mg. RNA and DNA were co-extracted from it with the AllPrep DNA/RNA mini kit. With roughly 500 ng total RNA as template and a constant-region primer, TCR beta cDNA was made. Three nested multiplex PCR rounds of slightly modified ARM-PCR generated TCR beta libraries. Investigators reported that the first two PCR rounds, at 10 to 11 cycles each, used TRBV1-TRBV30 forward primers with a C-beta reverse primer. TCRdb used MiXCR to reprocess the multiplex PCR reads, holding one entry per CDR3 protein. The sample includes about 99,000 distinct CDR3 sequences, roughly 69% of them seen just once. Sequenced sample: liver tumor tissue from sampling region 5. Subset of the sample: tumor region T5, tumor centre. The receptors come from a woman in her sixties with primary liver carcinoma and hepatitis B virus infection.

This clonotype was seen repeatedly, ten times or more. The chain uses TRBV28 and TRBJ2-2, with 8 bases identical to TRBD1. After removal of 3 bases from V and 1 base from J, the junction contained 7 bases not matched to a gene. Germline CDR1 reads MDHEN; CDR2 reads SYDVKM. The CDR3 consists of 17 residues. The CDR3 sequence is CASSFSGTGLNTGELFF. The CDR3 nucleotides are TGTGCCAGCAGTTTTTCCGGGACAGGCCTGAACACCGGGGAGCTGTTTTTT.

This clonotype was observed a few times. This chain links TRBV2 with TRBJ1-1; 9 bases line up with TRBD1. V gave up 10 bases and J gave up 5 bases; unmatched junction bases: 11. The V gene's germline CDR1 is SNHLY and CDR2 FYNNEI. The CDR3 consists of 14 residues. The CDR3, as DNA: TGTGCCACCCTCCCGGGGACAGGGAGGACTGAAGCTTTCTTT. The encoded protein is CATLPGTGRTEAFF.

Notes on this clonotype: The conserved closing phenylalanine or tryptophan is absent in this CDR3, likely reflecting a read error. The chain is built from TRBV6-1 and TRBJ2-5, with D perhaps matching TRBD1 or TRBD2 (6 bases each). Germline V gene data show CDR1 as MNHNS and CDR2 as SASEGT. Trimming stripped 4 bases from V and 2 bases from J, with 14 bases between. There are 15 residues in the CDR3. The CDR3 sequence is CASSVQGGAQETQYL. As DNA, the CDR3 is TGTGCCAGCAGTGTACAGGGAGGAGCACAAGAGACCCAGTACTTA.

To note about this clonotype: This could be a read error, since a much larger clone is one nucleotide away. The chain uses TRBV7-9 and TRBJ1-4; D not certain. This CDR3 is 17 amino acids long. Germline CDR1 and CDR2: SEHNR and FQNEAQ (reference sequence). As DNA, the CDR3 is TGTGTCAGCAGCTTAGACTTGGGCACTTCAACTAATGAAAAACTGTTTTTT. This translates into CVSSLDLGTSTNEKLFF.

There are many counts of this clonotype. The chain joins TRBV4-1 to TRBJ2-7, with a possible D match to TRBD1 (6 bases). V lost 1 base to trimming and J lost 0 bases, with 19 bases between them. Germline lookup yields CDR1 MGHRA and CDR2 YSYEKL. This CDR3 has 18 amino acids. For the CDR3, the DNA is TGCGCCAGCAGCCAAGCCAGGGGCGGGCAGGGAAGCTCCTACGAGCAGTACTTC. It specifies CASSQARGGQGSSYEQYF.

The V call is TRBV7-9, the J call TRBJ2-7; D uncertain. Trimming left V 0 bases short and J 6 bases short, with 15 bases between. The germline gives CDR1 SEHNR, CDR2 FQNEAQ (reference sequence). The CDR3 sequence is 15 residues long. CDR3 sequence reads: CASSLAPRGVGEQYF. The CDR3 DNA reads TGTGCCAGCAGCTTAGCCCCCCGCGGCGTTGGCGAGCAGTACTTC.

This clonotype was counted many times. CDR3 nucleotide sequence: TGTGCCAGCAGTTTGCTGAGAGACTCTAGCACAGATACGCAGTATTTT. Translating it yields CASSLLRDSSTDTQYF. The chain combines TRBV12-3 or TRBV12-4 with TRBJ2-3; D ambiguous. Deletions cut 3 bases from V and 0 bases from J, with 13 bases between. CDR3 length equals 16 residues.

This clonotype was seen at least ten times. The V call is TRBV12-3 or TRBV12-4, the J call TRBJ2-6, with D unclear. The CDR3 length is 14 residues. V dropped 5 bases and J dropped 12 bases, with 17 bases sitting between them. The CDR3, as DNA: TGTGCCAGCAGTGAGGCTCAGTCGGTTCGCGTCCTGACTTTC. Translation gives CASSEAQSVRVLTF.

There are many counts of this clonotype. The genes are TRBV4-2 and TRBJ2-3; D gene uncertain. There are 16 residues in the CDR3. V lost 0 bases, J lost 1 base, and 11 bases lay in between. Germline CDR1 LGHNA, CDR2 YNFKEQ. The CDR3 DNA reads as TGTGCCAGCAGCCAAGACGTTTCGGGCCGCACAGATACGCAGTATTTT. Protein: CASSQDVSGRTDTQYF.

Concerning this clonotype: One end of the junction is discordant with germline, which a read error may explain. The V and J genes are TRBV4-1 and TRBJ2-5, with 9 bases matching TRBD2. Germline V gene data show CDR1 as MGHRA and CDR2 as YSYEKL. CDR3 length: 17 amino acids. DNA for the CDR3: TGCGCCAGCAGCCCTTCCCCGACTAGCGGACCCCAAGAGACCCAGCATTTC. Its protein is CASSPSPTSGPQETQHF.

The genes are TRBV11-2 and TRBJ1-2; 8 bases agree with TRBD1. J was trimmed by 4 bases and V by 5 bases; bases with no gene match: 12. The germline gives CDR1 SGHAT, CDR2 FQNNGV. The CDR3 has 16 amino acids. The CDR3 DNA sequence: TGTGCCAGCAGCACGACCTCCGGGACAGGATGCTATGGCTACACCTTC. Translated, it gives CASSTTSGTGCYGYTF.

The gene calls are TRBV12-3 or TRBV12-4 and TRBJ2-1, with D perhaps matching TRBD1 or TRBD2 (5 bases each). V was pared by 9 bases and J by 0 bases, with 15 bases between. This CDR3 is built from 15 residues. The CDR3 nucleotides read TGTGCCAGTAGTCACCATGGGGGCTCCTACAATGAGCAGTTCTTC. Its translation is CASSHHGGSYNEQFF.

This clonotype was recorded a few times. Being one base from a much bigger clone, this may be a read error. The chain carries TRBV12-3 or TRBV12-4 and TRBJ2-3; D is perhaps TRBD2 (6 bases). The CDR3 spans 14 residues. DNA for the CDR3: TGTGTCAGCAGCTCGTCTAGCGTCACAGATACGCAGTATTTT. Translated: CVSSSSSVTDTQYF.

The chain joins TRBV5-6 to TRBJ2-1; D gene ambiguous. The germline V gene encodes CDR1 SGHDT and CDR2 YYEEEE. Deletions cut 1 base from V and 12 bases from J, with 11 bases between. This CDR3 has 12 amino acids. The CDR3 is CASSLIRDVQFF. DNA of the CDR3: TGTGCCAGCAGCTTGATTCGCGATGTGCAGTTCTTC.

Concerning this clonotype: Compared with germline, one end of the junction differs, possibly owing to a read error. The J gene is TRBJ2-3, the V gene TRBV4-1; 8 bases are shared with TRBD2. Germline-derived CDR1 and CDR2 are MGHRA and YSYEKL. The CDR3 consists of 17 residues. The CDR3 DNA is TGCACCAGCAGCCAAGAATCACCGGGAGGGAGCACATATACGCAGTATTTT. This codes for CTSSQESPGGSTYTQYF.

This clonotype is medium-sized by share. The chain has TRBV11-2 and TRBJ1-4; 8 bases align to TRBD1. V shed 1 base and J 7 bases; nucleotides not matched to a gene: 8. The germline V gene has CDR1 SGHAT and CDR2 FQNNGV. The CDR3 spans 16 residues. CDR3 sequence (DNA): TGTGCCAGCAGCTTAGCCCCTACAGGGGGAAGTGAAAAACTGTTTTTT. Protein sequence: CASSLAPTGGSEKLFF.

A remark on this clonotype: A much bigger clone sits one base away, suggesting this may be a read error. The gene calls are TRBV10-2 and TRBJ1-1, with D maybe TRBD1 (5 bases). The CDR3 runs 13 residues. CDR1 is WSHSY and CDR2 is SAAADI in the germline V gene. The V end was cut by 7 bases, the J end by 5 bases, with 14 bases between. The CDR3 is CASIIGALTEAFF. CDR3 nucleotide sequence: TGCGCCAGCATCATAGGGGCATTAACTGAAGCTTTCTTT.

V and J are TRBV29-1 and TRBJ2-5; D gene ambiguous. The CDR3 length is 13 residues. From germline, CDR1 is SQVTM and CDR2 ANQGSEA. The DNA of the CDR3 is TGCAGTGTCATCCTCGTCCAGGTGGAGACCCAGTACTTC. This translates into CSVILVQVETQYF.

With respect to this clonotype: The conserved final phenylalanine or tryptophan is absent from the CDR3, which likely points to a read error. This chain's CDR3 is CASSAGGYNGQFI. In nucleotides, the CDR3 is TGTGCCAGCAGTGCCGGGGGCTACAATGGGCAGTTCATA. The rearrangement uses TRBV11-3 and TRBJ2-1, with D tentatively TRBD1 or TRBD2 (6 bases each). Looked up from germline, CDR1 is SGHNT and CDR2 is YENEEA. This CDR3 contains 13 residues.

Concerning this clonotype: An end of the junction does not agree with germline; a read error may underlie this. CDR3 region: CASCSKGLAGTGELFF. CDR3 DNA: TGTGCCAGCTGTTCCAAGGGACTAGCGGGGACCGGGGAGTTGTTTTTT. J is TRBJ2-2 and V is TRBV6-6; 13 bases match TRBD2. The CDR3 has 16 amino acids. Germline V CDR1 and CDR2: MNHNY, SVGAGI (reference sequence).

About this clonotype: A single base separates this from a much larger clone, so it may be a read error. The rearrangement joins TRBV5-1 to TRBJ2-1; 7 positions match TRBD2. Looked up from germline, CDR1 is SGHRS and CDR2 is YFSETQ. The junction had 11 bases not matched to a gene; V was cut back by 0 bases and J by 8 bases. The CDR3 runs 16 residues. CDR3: CASSLEPAGHNDEQFF. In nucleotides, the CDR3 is TGCGCCAGCAGCTTGGAGCCAGCGGGGCATAACGATGAGCAGTTCTTC.

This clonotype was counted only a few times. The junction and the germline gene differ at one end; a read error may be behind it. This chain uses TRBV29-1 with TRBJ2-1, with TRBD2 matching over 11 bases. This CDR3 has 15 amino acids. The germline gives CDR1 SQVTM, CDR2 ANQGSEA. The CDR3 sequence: CSVGDVAGGPAEQFF. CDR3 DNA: TGTAGCGTTGGGGATGTAGCGGGAGGGCCAGCTGAGCAGTTCTTC.

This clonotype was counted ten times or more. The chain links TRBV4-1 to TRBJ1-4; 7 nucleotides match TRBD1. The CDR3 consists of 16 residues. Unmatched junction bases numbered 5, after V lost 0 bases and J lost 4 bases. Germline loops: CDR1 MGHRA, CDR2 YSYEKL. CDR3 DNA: TGCGCCAGCAGCCAAGATCGTTACAGGGGTAATGAAAAACTGTTTTTT. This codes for CASSQDRYRGNEKLFF.

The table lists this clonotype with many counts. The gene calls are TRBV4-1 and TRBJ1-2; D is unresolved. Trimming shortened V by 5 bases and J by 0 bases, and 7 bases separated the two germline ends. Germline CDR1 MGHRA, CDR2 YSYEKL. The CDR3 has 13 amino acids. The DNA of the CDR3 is TGCGCCAGCAGCTACGACCCTAACTATGGCTACACCTTC. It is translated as CASSYDPNYGYTF.